The source of this T cell receptor beta chain is a study of shared clonotypes between healthy human individuals. Whole-study results and caveats: It was the few donors that limited the genetic and exposure-history diversity represented.

Splitting of each subset's genomic DNA was done evenly across several immunoSEQ plates. The method was immunoSEQ multiplex PCR; TCRdb's version includes in-frame clones alone and lacks a portion of them. The sample shows 2,100,000 or so clones, approximately 96% of them seen only once. This clone has a single count. The target antigen is unknown. The sequence was obtained from a man between 18 and 35 years old in good health. The source material was naive CD4+ T cells sorted from blood. Regarding subset: CD45RA+ positively selected.

CDR3: CASSGATGFYTQETQYF. In DNA form, the CDR3 reads TGTGCCAGCAGTGGGGCCACGGGGTTTTACACCCAAGAGACCCAGTACTTC. V and J are TRBV6-1 and TRBJ2-5; possible D gene TRBD2, 5 bases. CDR1 is MNHNS and CDR2 is SASEGT in the germline V gene. The CDR3 sequence is 17 residues long. Trimming took 4 bases from V and 1 from J, leaving 19 bases between them.